This T cell receptor beta chain was sequenced during a study of cytomegalovirus exposure and HLA in healthy donors. Regarding the study as a whole: Among the CMV-associated chains, a few were confirmed in vitro as specific for CMV antigens.

CDR1 is SGHDT and CDR2 is YYEEEE in the germline V gene. This CDR3 is built from 17 residues. V lost 4 bases, J lost 8 bases, and 14 bases stayed unmatched. There were likely unrecorded immune exposures, though donors were nominally healthy when sampled. The study ran its PCR with 60 Vbeta and 13 Jbeta primers. Here immunoSEQ multiplex PCR was the method, and the copy in TCRdb shows in-frame clones only, minus some. Of approximately 190,000 clones detected, around 87% appear once; the ten largest clones hold around 1.2%. Points on this clone: No antigen is known for it.

The TCR originated in a man between 25 and 39 years old in good health and CMV-seronegative. The J gene is TRBJ2-1, the V gene TRBV5-6; TRBD2 matches 11 bases. Input material: PBMCs. The CDR3 loop is CASSLGGSLAGVHEQFF. For the CDR3, the DNA is TGTGCCAGCAGCCTTGGGGGGTCACTAGCGGGAGTTCATGAGCAGTTCTTC.